The entry below describes one TCR beta chain. Its antigen is not known. TCRdb's copy holds only in-frame clones and misses some; the assay was immunoSEQ multiplex PCR. The repertoire holds roughly 52,000 clones, with 70% to 80% as singletons. This CDR3 comprises 16 residues. CDR1 SGHTA and CDR2 FQGNSA come from the germline V gene. J gave up 4 bases and V 2 bases, and 7 bases lay outside the gene matches. The data are from a study of a mutant IDH1 vaccine in newly diagnosed glioma. At the level of the study: Treated patients comprised 62.5% males and about 38% females, mean age 40.4 years. V12 came at week 35, V13 at week 47. Whole-study results and caveats: Seemingly, top peripheral T cell clonotype changes bore no relation to pseudoprogression.

This sample's time point: week 35, safety follow-up. Each dose delivered 300 ug of mutant IDH1 20-mer peptide subcutaneously with imiquimod. Astrocytomas found in donors were new, WHO grade 3 or 4, IDH1-mutant and ATRX-lost. The specimen was PBMCs, collected from a glioma patient whose treatment included an IDH1 peptide vaccine. The receptor comes from a middle-aged man with glioma. This sequence joins TRBV7-2 and TRBJ2-5; 10 positions match TRBD2. The CDR3 sequence: CASSLKVAGGLETQYF. The CDR3 DNA reads as TGTGCCAGCAGCTTAAAAGTAGCGGGAGGATTAGAGACCCAGTACTTC. The whole variable domain, filled in from reference TRBV7-2 and TRBJ2-5, reads GAGVSQSPSNKVTEKGKDVELRCDPISGHTALYWYRQSLGQGLEFLIYFQGNSAPDKSGLPSDRFSAERTGGSVSTLTIQRTQQEDSAVYLCASSLKVAGGLETQYFGPGTRLLVL.